This T cell receptor beta chain was identified during a study of T cell responses to AZD1222 COVID-19 vaccine. On this clone itself: Its target is not known.

Findings of the study overall: Vaccine-related CD4 TCRs covered spike, predominating at 160-218 and 743-854.

Clones were read by immunoSEQ multiplex PCR, and TCRdb kept only the in-frame ones, dropping some. The table records fewer than 150,000 clones, 88% of them present only once. The source material was peripheral blood, sampled on day 0 of AZD1222 vaccination. The TCR sequence derives from an adult in good health.

The CDR3 loop is CASSAGQGSYEQYF. DNA for the CDR3: TGTGCCAGCAGCGCGGGACAGGGGAGCTACGAGCAGTACTTC. The chain employs TRBV5-4 and TRBJ2-7; 10 positions match TRBD1. The CDR3 is 14 residues long. J was trimmed by 3 bases and V by 4 bases; bases with no gene match: 4. Germline CDR1 SGHNT, CDR2 YYREEE (reference sequence).